The entry below gives a single T cell receptor beta chain sequence along with its context. Using immunoSEQ multiplex PCR, the repertoire was profiled, and TCRdb retains in-frame clones only, with some absent. The data contain tens of thousands of clones, around 95% of them singletons. V gave up 5 bases and J gave up 8 bases; unmatched junction bases: 7. Germline V gives CDR1 SNHLY, CDR2 FYNNEI. There are 14 residues in the CDR3. This entry comes from a study of technical replicates of blood from a few donors. The receptor's source is a human donor in good health. The rearrangement links TRBV2 to TRBJ1-4; 8 nucleotides align to TRBD1. The sample comprised T cells isolated from PBMCs. The DNA for the CDR3 is TGTGCCAGCAGTATTGGACAGGGAAGCGAAAAACTGTTTTTT. As protein: CASSIGQGSEKLFF.